This T cell receptor (beta chain) was sequenced in a study of blood T cells in healthy people across ages. Findings and caveats of the study: Estimated diversity, derived from one million T cells, was regarded as an underestimate.

A note on this clonotype: Its antigen is not identified.

It was with a sample-barcoded 5' primer and a J-beta primer mix that a second PCR of about 6 to 12 cycles was run. TCRdb re-called the 5' RACE reads with MiXCR, one entry per CDR3 protein. The sample yields hundreds of thousands of distinct CDR3 sequences, approximately 50% seen once. V lost 2 bases and J lost 7; bases outside the gene matches: 6. There are 15 residues in the CDR3. Germline values: CDR1 MNHEY, CDR2 SVGEGT. The chain combines TRBV6-2 or TRBV6-3 with TRBJ2-1; TRBD1 aligns across 9 bases. The sequence was collected from a man in his sixties in good health. Specimen: blood. CDR3 region: CASSYDRDRANEQFF. The CDR3 DNA reads as TGTGCCAGCAGTTACGACCGGGACAGGGCGAATGAGCAGTTCTTC.